The entry that follows covers one T cell receptor beta chain sequence. Antigen specificity is unknown. The PCR was carried out with 60 Vbeta primers and 13 Jbeta primers. Produced via immunoSEQ multiplex PCR; TCRdb's table is partial and in-frame only. The data contain fewer than 200,000 clones, approximately 80% of them singletons. Trimming took 0 bases from V and 7 from J, leaving 6 bases between them. This CDR3 region has 13 residues. Per the germline V gene, CDR1 is MNHNS and CDR2 is SASEGT. The data were obtained in a study of cytomegalovirus exposure and HLA in healthy donors. Study background: A prior analysis found about 110 million unique TCR beta sequences from 150 million to 200 million T cells. Study-level results: According to an earlier analysis, most TCR beta V segments yielded productive rearrangements about 87% or about 30% of the time. In a later analysis, HLA-associated beta chains showed higher expansion and lower generation probabilities than comparable chains. Among the CMV-associated chains, a few were confirmed in vitro as specific for CMV antigens.

This sequence joins TRBV6-1 and TRBJ2-2, with D uncertain. Sequenced sample: PBMCs. The clonotype comes from a woman between 45 and 60 years old in good health and CMV-seropositive. The CDR3 DNA reads TGTGCCAGCAGTGAAGCCCGGGTCGGGGAGCTGTTTTTT. Amino acids: CASSEARVGELFF.